This T cell receptor beta chain was recorded in a study of regulatory T cells in long-lasting Graves disease. This sample's time point: newly diagnosed GD, antithyroid drugs for less than 3 months. The authors made the TCR library using RNA they extracted from PBMCs. Peripheral blood, about 9 milliliters of it, was drawn into EDTA tubes. This clonotype was observed a few times. Germline-derived CDR1 and CDR2 are GTSNPN and SVGIG (reference sequence). V was clipped by 4 bases and J by 7 bases; unmatched bases: 5. The CDR3 has 15 residues. Libraries of TCR beta came from iRepertoire HTBI primers plus Arm-PCR of CDR3 regions. From the multiplex PCR reads, TCRdb called clonotypes with MiXCR, one entry per CDR3 protein. The sample lists 400,000 to 500,000 distinct CDR3 sequences, roughly 15% occurring once. Separately, the same data were catalogued under a study of T cells in Graves' hyperthyroidism and ophthalmopathy. That publication notes: The majority of expanded thyroid clonotypes above 0.001 also appeared in blood. A model of 13 V-J features distinguished ophthalmopathy from stable hyperthyroidism.

The TCR comes from a woman aged 45-60 years with Graves disease. V gene TRBV30 combines with J gene TRBJ1-6; 12 nucleotides align to TRBD1. This specimen was peripheral blood mononuclear cells (PBMCs), taken at new diagnosis, from a patient treated with antithyroid drugs. Here the CDR3 reads CAWTPGQGANSPLHF. CDR3 DNA sequence: TGTGCCTGGACCCCGGGACAGGGGGCCAATTCACCCCTCCACTTT.